This T cell receptor (beta chain) was identified during a study of blood T cell repertoires in COVID-19. This clone was counted once. Among Cohort 3 donors, those recovered had two negative PCRs, clearance, or symptom resolution. V was pared by 3 bases and J by 8 bases, with 10 bases of the junction left unmatched. The germline V gene has CDR1 SGHVS and CDR2 FQNEAQ. This CDR3 spans 16 amino acids. Authors' analysis steps: How many nucleated cells were present was estimated from reference gene primer amplification. The protocol was immunoSEQ multiplex PCR, while the TCRdb copy is restricted to in-frame clones and leaves out a portion. That table is the source of V, J and clone size, and D and trimming were worked out from the DNA. Here the sample spans a few hundred thousand clones, 89% being singletons.

The sequence was obtained from a woman aged 30 to 39 who had recovered from COVID-19. The V and J genes are TRBV7-8 and TRBJ1-4; 9 bases align to TRBD1. Sequencing was carried out using PBMCs or T cells enriched from blood (not recorded which). CDR3 amino acids: CASSFGPGTGTEKLFF. CDR3 in DNA: TGTGCCAGCAGCTTTGGACCCGGGACAGGGACCGAAAAACTGTTTTTT.